This T cell receptor beta chain comes out of a study of response to subunit inactivated influenza vaccine. Study-level results: Seasonal influenza vaccination, on each occasion, was suggested by the authors to recruit few new T cells.

TCRdb called the RT-PCR reads again in MiXCR, with one record for every CDR3 protein. The sample has about 540,000 distinct CDR3 sequences; under 30% are singletons. Remarks on this clonotype: Antigen: not known.

Germline V CDR1 and CDR2: DFQATT, SNEGSKA (reference sequence). The CDR3 runs 15 residues. The V and J ends lost 6 bases and 2 bases respectively, with 19 bases between them. This sample was also put to use in a study of T cells expressing NK-cell markers. From that report: TCR beta libraries carry UMIs added by 5'RACE template switching. Sorted CD3+CD56+NKG2C+, CD3+CD56+NKG2C- and CD3+CD56-NKG2C+ T cells supplied TCR beta repertoires. The contribution of dominant NKG2C+ clonotypes to CD8+ T cells in six donors was roughly 1.0-7.5%. Dominance of the CD3+CD56-NKG2C+ fraction by these clonotypes also held in several donors.

The rearrangement joins TRBV20-1 to TRBJ2-5; perhaps TRBD2 as D (6 bases). The starting material was CD4+ T cells sorted from PBMCs, obtained about 12 days after vaccination. The TCR comes from a man aged 50-60 years who received an inactivated influenza vaccine. CDR3 amino acids: CSAIRLRDSQETQYF. Here the CDR3 DNA reads TGCAGTGCGATACGCCTCCGGGACTCGCAAGAGACCCAGTACTTC.